This TCR beta chain emerged from a study of OX40 agonist ivuxolimab in advanced cancers. As for the study in general: Partial response was recorded in three patients: one hepatocellular carcinoma and two cutaneous melanoma cases.

Study-level points and caveats: The work left the antigen specificity of expanded peripheral T cells undetermined.

Libraries were prepared by immunoSEQ multiplex PCR; TCRdb keeps only in-frame clonotypes and omits some of them. The table has 25,000 to 35,000 clones, around 88% seen once. Details on this clone: Its specificity is not known.

Germline V gene data show CDR1 as SQVTM and CDR2 as ANQGSEA. Trimming removed 4 bases at V and 3 bases at J, with 12 bases between. This CDR3 comprises 13 residues. The V call is TRBV29-1, the J call TRBJ1-2; D uncertain. The material was CD4+ or CD8+ T cells sorted from blood, obtained in a trial of the OX40 agonist ivuxolimab. This receptor was obtained from an adult with an advanced solid tumor such as melanoma, head and neck, liver or kidney cancer. This CDR3 reads CSVVVGEDYGYTF. The CDR3 DNA follows: TGCAGCGTTGTGGTTGGGGAAGACTATGGCTACACCTTC.